Each of the 9 T cell receptor beta chains below was sequenced from the same sample in a study of cytomegalovirus exposure and HLA in healthy donors. The PCR used 60 Vbeta and 13 Jbeta primers. Profiling relied on immunoSEQ multiplex PCR, and the TCRdb table lists in-frame clones only, not all of them. The repertoire table contains tens of thousands of clones. The sequenced sample consisted of PBMCs. These receptors were taken from a woman under 40 in good health and CMV-seropositive.

The chain is built from TRBV6-5 and TRBJ1-6; 9 bases are shared with TRBD1. Germline lookup yields CDR1 MNHEY and CDR2 SVGAGI. V lost 4 bases to trimming and J lost 11 bases; unmatched junction nucleotides: 6. The CDR3 is 14 residues long. The CDR3: CASSSTGGMTPLHF. DNA of the CDR3: TGTGCCAGCAGTTCTACAGGGGGCATGACACCCCTCCACTTT.

The chain links TRBV6-6 to TRBJ2-1; 7 bases agree with TRBD1. V was pared by 6 bases and J by 6 bases, with 5 bases of the junction left unmatched. The length of the CDR3 is 13 residues. Germline assignment: CDR1 MNHNY and CDR2 SVGAGI (reference sequence). This CDR3 is CASRLTGINEQFF. The DNA for the CDR3 is TGTGCCAGCAGGTTGACAGGGATCAATGAGCAGTTCTTC.

This rearrangement joins TRBV6-4 to TRBJ2-3; possible D gene TRBD2, 5 bases. V lost 0 bases and J lost 2, with 9 bases in between. Germline CDR1 and CDR2: MRHNA and SNTAGT. The CDR3 is made up of 15 amino acids. CDR3: CASSDSSATTDTQYF. The CDR3 DNA reads as TGTGCCAGCAGTGACTCTAGCGCCACCACAGATACGCAGTATTTT.

The rearrangement joins TRBV5-1 to TRBJ2-3, with 8 bases identical to TRBD1. The V and J ends lost 3 bases and 3 bases, in that order; junction bases with no gene match: 12. The length of the CDR3 is 17 residues. The germline gives CDR1 SGHRS, CDR2 YFSETQ. The CDR3 is CASSSRTGSGSTDTQYF. The CDR3 nucleotides are TGCGCCAGCAGCTCTAGGACAGGGTCCGGATCAACAGATACGCAGTATTTT.

The V gene is TRBV4-1, the J gene TRBJ1-5; 11 nucleotides line up with TRBD1. Germline CDR1 MGHRA, CDR2 YSYEKL. V was pared by 4 bases and J by 7 bases, with 12 bases of the junction left unmatched. This CDR3 contains 17 residues. In DNA form, the CDR3 reads TGCGCCAGCAGCCCCAGTCGCGATCGGGACAGGGGGCAGCCCCAGCATTTT. This sequence encodes CASSPSRDRDRGQPQHF.

This chain connects TRBV6-5 to TRBJ2-7, with TRBD2 as a possible D gene (6 bases). The germline CDR1 and CDR2 sequences are MNHEY and SVGAGI. Trimming cost V 7 bases and J 4 bases, with 17 bases left between them. The length of the CDR3 is 14 residues. CDR3 residues: CASIGLAPAYEQYF. Written as DNA, the CDR3 is TGTGCCAGCATTGGCCTAGCGCCTGCGTACGAGCAGTACTTC.

V is TRBV5-1 and J is TRBJ1-2, with no clear D. Germline V gene lookup returns CDR1 SGHRS and CDR2 YFSETQ. The length of the CDR3 is 15 residues. The V end lost 1 base, the J end lost 5 bases, and 15 bases lay between the germline ends. For the CDR3, the DNA is TGCGCCAGCAGCTTGACTATTGCGTCCCCTTATGGCTACACCTTC. This sequence encodes CASSLTIASPYGYTF.

The rearrangement uses TRBV27 and TRBJ2-7; TRBD1 aligns across 8 bases. Trimming removed 2 bases from V and 5 bases from J; junction bases left unmatched: 14. This CDR3 is 17 amino acids long. Looked up from germline, CDR1 is MNHEY and CDR2 is SMNVEV (reference sequence). CDR3 in amino acids: CASSLSYRTGKFNEQYF. The CDR3 DNA reads TGTGCCAGCAGTTTAAGTTATAGGACAGGGAAATTCAACGAGCAGTACTTC.

The CDR3 loop is CAWSDSGPPFTDTQYF. DNA of the CDR3: TGTGCCTGGAGCGATAGCGGGCCTCCTTTCACAGATACGCAGTATTTT. The V call is TRBV30, the J call TRBJ2-3; 7 bases align to TRBD2. This CDR3 spans 16 amino acids. V was pared by 3 bases and J by 2 bases, with 11 bases of the junction left unmatched. Germline V CDR1 and CDR2: GTSNPN, SVGIG (reference sequence).